This T cell receptor beta chain was profiled in a study of cytomegalovirus exposure and HLA in healthy donors. It was with 60 Vbeta and 13 Jbeta primers that the PCR ran. Method: immunoSEQ multiplex PCR; TCRdb's copy keeps in-frame clones and lacks some. Among fewer than 250,000 clones listed, roughly 77% were seen once. Worth noting for this clone: The target antigen is unknown.

Germline lookup yields CDR1 LGHNT and CDR2 FRNRAP. V gave up 0 bases and J gave up 4 bases; unmatched junction bases: 16. This CDR3 has 21 residues. Study-wide results and limits: There were a few CMV-associated chains whose specificity for CMV antigens was confirmed in vitro.

The sequencing sample was made of PBMCs. This TCR was sampled from a woman in her twenties or thirties in good health and CMV-seropositive. This chain joins TRBV12-5 and TRBJ2-1, with 12 bases matching TRBD1. This CDR3 is CASGLVPRWDRGPGDYNEQFF. In DNA form, the CDR3 reads TGTGCTAGTGGTTTGGTACCCCGGTGGGACAGGGGGCCAGGGGATTACAATGAGCAGTTCTTC.